This passage covers 19 T cell receptor beta chains from one sample sequenced in a study of human T cells and chemical hapten exposure. Treatment: therapeutic diphenylcyclopropenone sensitization with weekly scalp DPC. As the library was built, unique molecular identifiers were attached to individual cDNA molecules. TCRdb passed the reads through MiXCR, listing each CDR3 protein once. The data show several thousand distinct CDR3 sequences, around 49% seen once. The sample here was whole blood, taken before DPC sensitization or 2, 6, or about 24 weeks after (not recorded which). The receptors shown here come from an adult with alopecia areata. Some clones in this sample may be carry-over from other donors' samples. This table probably holds off-target reads from a library built for another chain.

The chain couples TRBV5-4 to TRBJ2-4; D might be TRBD1 or TRBD2, each matching 6 bases. The length of the CDR3 is 15 residues. Per germline, CDR1 SGHNT and CDR2 YYREEE (reference sequence). V lost 0 bases, J lost 1 base, and 8 bases lay in between. CDR3 DNA sequence: TGTGCCAGCAGCTTGGAAGGGGGGGCCAAAAACATTCAGTACTTC. This codes for CASSLEGGAKNIQYF.

The chain uses TRBV18 and TRBJ2-5, with 7 bases aligning to TRBD1. Per the germline V gene, CDR1 is KGHSH and CDR2 is LQKENI. Germline trimming cut 0 bases from V and 7 bases from J; bases unmatched to any gene: 11. This CDR3 has 16 amino acids. Here the CDR3 reads CASSPPDPWTGGTQYF. The CDR3, as DNA: TGTGCCAGCTCACCACCGGATCCTTGGACAGGAGGGACCCAGTACTTC.

This chain uses TRBV20-1 with TRBJ2-7; D uncertain. The ends were cut back, 1 base at V and 3 bases at J, with 4 bases in the middle. CDR1 and CDR2 from the germline V gene are DFQATT and SNEGSKA (reference sequence). The CDR3 sequence is 11 residues long. Here the CDR3 DNA reads TGCAGTGCTAGAGGAGGCTACGAGCAGTACTTC. Translated: CSARGGYEQYF.

The gene calls are TRBV10-3 and TRBJ2-1; possibly TRBD1 or TRBD2 for D (6 bases each). Trimming took 2 bases from V and 0 from J, leaving 11 bases between them. CDR3 size: 16 residues. Germline CDR1 reads ENHRY; CDR2 reads SYGVKD. The CDR3 loop reads CAISEPGAGSYNEQFF. CDR3 bases: TGTGCCATCAGTGAGCCGGGGGCGGGCTCCTACAATGAGCAGTTCTTC.

This clonotype was observed a few times. The chain couples TRBV18 to TRBJ2-2; D not certain. The CDR3 is 13 amino acids. Germline V gene data show CDR1 as KGHSH and CDR2 as LQKENI. Trimming cost V 3 bases and J 2 bases, with 4 bases left between them. The CDR3 nucleotides are TGTGCCAGCTCACCTTCTAACACCGGGGAGCTGTTTTTT. Amino acid sequence: CASSPSNTGELFF. Using reference TRBV18 and TRBJ2-2 for the parts outside the CDR3, the full variable domain is NAGVMQNPRHLVRRRGQEARLRCSPMKGHSHVYWYRQLPEEGLKFMVYLQKENIIDESGMPKERFSAEFPKEGPSILRIQQVVRGDSAAYFCASSPSNTGELFFGEGSRLTVL.

V usage is TRBV30 and J usage is TRBJ2-3; D unresolved. Trimming left V 5 bases short and J 2 bases short, with 11 bases between. CDR3 length: 13 residues. Germline V gene sequence: CDR1 GTSNPN, CDR2 SVGIG (reference sequence). CDR3 DNA: TGTGCCTGGGAAAAAGGCCTCACAGATACGCAGTATTTT. Translating it yields CAWEKGLTDTQYF.

This clonotype was recorded a few times. The CDR3 loop is CASSLSGRGGETQYF. In nucleotides, the CDR3 is TGTGCCAGCAGCCTCAGCGGGCGGGGGGGAGAGACCCAGTACTTC. The V gene is TRBV11-3, the J gene TRBJ2-5, with TRBD2 matching over 9 bases. Trimming at V came to 5 bases and at J to 4 bases, leaving 8 bases not matched to a gene. Germline V gene data show CDR1 as SGHNT and CDR2 as YENEEA. The CDR3 runs 15 residues. Full variable domain (remainder filled in from reference TRBV11-3 and TRBJ2-5): EAGVVQSPRYKIIEKKQPVAFWCNPISGHNTLYWYLQNLGQGPELLIRYENEEAVDDSQLPKDRFSAERLKGVDSTLKIQPAELGDSAVYLCASSLSGRGGETQYFGPGTRLLVL.

This clonotype turned up a few times. This chain links TRBV28 with TRBJ1-1; unclear D gene. The CDR3 is 13 residues long. V was cut by 5 bases and J by 1 base, with 8 bases left in between. Germline lookup yields CDR1 MDHEN and CDR2 SYDVKM. CDR3 sequence: CASSTDGNTEAFF. In DNA, the CDR3 is TGTGCCAGCAGTACCGACGGGAACACTGAAGCTTTCTTT.

This sequence joins TRBV20-1 and TRBJ2-1; perhaps TRBD2 as D (5 bases). The CDR3 runs 15 residues. Trimming removed 3 bases at V and 2 bases at J, with 14 bases between. Germline loops: CDR1 DFQATT, CDR2 SNEGSKA (reference sequence). This chain's CDR3 is CSARDRLLTYNEQFF. The CDR3 coding sequence is TGCAGTGCTAGGGATAGACTATTAACCTACAATGAGCAGTTCTTC.

A few counts support this clonotype. The V gene is TRBV5-1, the J gene TRBJ2-1; 11 bases map to TRBD2. Per germline, CDR1 SGHRS and CDR2 YFSETQ. V was pared by 4 bases and J by 7 bases, with 7 bases of the junction left unmatched. There are 15 residues in the CDR3. Here the CDR3 reads CASSPTSGSQNEQFF. The CDR3 DNA follows: TGCGCCAGCAGCCCCACTAGCGGGAGCCAAAATGAGCAGTTCTTC. The full variable domain, its missing parts supplied by reference TRBV5-1 and TRBJ2-1, is KAGVTQTPRYLIKTRGQQVTLSCSPISGHRSVSWYQQTPGQGLQFLFEYFSETQRNKGNFPGRFSGRQFSNSRSEMNVSTLELGDSALYLCASSPTSGSQNEQFFGPGTRLTVL.

The chain couples TRBV30 to TRBJ2-5, with 9 positions matching TRBD2. The germline CDR1 and CDR2 sequences are GTSNPN and SVGIG (reference sequence). V lost 8 bases and J lost 4; bases outside the gene matches: 11. The CDR3 extends over 14 amino acids. CDR3 region: CAGNSGSGGETQYF. The CDR3 DNA is TGTGCCGGGAATAGCGGGAGTGGCGGAGAGACCCAGTACTTC. Drawing the rest from reference TRBV30 and TRBJ2-5, the complete variable domain is SQTIHQWPATLVQPVGSPLSLECTVEGTSNPNLYWYRQAAGRGLQLLFYSVGIGQISSEVPQNLSASRPQDRQFILSSKKLLLSDSGFYLCAGNSGSGGETQYFGPGTRLLVL.

The CDR3 sequence is CASSLELPQAETQYF. The CDR3 nucleotides are TGCGCCAGCAGCTTGGAACTTCCGCAGGCGGAGACCCAGTACTTC. V is TRBV5-1 and J is TRBJ2-5, with D hard to call. The V and J ends lost 0 bases and 5 bases respectively, with 14 bases between them. This CDR3 spans 15 amino acids. Germline CDR1 and CDR2: SGHRS and YFSETQ. Variable domain in full (rest from reference TRBV5-1 and TRBJ2-5): KAGVTQTPRYLIKTRGQQVTLSCSPISGHRSVSWYQQTPGQGLQFLFEYFSETQRNKGNFPGRFSGRQFSNSRSEMNVSTLELGDSALYLCASSLELPQAETQYFGPGTRLLVL.

The chain uses TRBV18 and TRBJ2-7; D is possibly TRBD1 (6 bases). The V end was cut by 5 bases, the J end by 2 bases, with 22 bases between. The V gene's germline CDR1 is KGHSH and CDR2 LQKENI. CDR3 size: 17 residues. The CDR3 region is CASSVGAGGTDPYEQYF. The DNA of the CDR3 is TGTGCCAGCTCAGTGGGGGCAGGTGGTACGGACCCCTACGAGCAGTACTTC.

Here the CDR3 reads CASSDSTPGLAGGFYNEQFF. The DNA for the CDR3 is TGTGCCAGCAGTGACTCGACCCCGGGACTAGCGGGGGGGTTTTACAATGAGCAGTTCTTC. The V gene is TRBV6-4, the J gene TRBJ2-1, with 16 bases matching TRBD2. This CDR3 has 20 amino acids. The J segment lost 4 bases and the V segment lost 0 bases, leaving 9 bases of the junction unmatched. The germline V gene encodes CDR1 MRHNA and CDR2 SNTAGT.

CDR3: CASRYKGRTIPTLGINEQFF. The DNA for the CDR3 is TGTGCCAGCAGGTACAAGGGTAGGACTATTCCAACCCTGGGAATCAATGAGCAGTTCTTC. The rearrangement uses TRBV28 and TRBJ2-1, with a possible D match to TRBD2 (6 bases). Germline-derived CDR1 and CDR2 are MDHEN and SYDVKM. The CDR3 covers 20 residues. Trimming left V 6 bases short and J 6 bases short, with 33 bases between.

This chain connects TRBV20-1 to TRBJ2-7; TRBD1 matches 7 bases. Germline trimming cut 0 bases from V and 2 bases from J; bases unmatched to any gene: 7. The CDR3 consists of 15 residues. Germline V gene data show CDR1 as DFQATT and CDR2 as SNEGSKA (reference sequence). The CDR3 bases are TGCAGTGCTAGAGATATTGGGACAGATCCCTACGAGCAGTACTTC. This encodes CSARDIGTDPYEQYF.

V gene TRBV19 combines with J gene TRBJ2-6; the D gene is possibly TRBD2 (5 bases). The CDR3 is 16 amino acids. Germline CDR1 is LNHDA and CDR2 is SQIVND (reference sequence). V lost 2 bases, J lost 0 bases, and 8 bases lay in between. Written as DNA, the CDR3 is TGTGCCAGTAGTATACGCCGGGGCTCTGGGGCCAACGTCCTGACTTTC. Protein: CASSIRRGSGANVLTF.

The chain has TRBV12-3 or TRBV12-4 and TRBJ2-5; a possible D gene is TRBD1 (6 bases). This CDR3 has 13 residues. The V end lost 6 bases, the J end lost 2 bases, and 10 bases lay between the germline ends. The DNA of the CDR3 is TGTGCCAGCAGGGCAACAGGGCAAGAGACCCAGTACTTC. Its protein product is CASRATGQETQYF.

This clonotype has a handful of counts. V is TRBV7-3 and J is TRBJ2-1; 10 bases line up with TRBD2. Trimming took 2 bases from V and 6 from J; bases not matched to a gene: 7. Germline assignment: CDR1 SGHTA and CDR2 FQGTGA. The CDR3 is 16 residues long. The CDR3 DNA reads as TGTGCCAGCAGCTTAGCCCGCAGCGGGAGGGCCAATGAGCAGTTCTTC. Its translation: CASSLARSGRANEQFF.